This TCR beta chain was retrieved from a study of OX40 agonist ivuxolimab in advanced cancers. Study-wide context: Every 2 weeks, patients received ivuxolimab intravenously, dosed at 0.01 to 10 mg/kg. Patients undergoing dose escalation presented with hepatocellular carcinoma, melanoma, renal cell or head and neck cancer.

Assay used: immunoSEQ multiplex PCR; TCRdb lists only in-frame clones, some missing. Among 35,000 to 45,000 clones listed, around 89% were seen once. Study-level points and caveats: Expanded clones were, on average, more numerous in CD8+ T cells than in CD4+.

Concerning this clone: Its antigen remains unknown.

The CDR3 is 13 residues long. Germline V gene lookup returns CDR1 MGHRA and CDR2 YSYEKL. V lost 6 bases and J 0 bases, leaving 5 bases between the germline ends. V usage is TRBV4-1 and J usage is TRBJ2-2; D remains ambiguous. Sequenced material: CD4+ or CD8+ T cells sorted from blood, taken in a trial of the OX40 agonist ivuxolimab. The clonotype was recovered from an adult with an advanced solid tumor such as melanoma, head and neck, liver or kidney cancer. CDR3 region: CASSSTNTGELFF. The CDR3 DNA reads TGCGCCAGCAGTAGCACGAACACCGGGGAGCTGTTTTTT.